The 17 T cell receptor beta chains listed next were all sequenced from one sample in a study of OX40 agonist ivuxolimab in advanced cancers. Method: immunoSEQ multiplex PCR; TCRdb's copy keeps in-frame clones and lacks some. The sample shows about 55,000 clones, around 86% of them seen only once. The source material was CD4+ or CD8+ T cells sorted from blood, sampled in a trial of the OX40 agonist ivuxolimab. The receptor source for this set is an adult with an advanced solid tumor such as melanoma, head and neck, liver or kidney cancer.

The chain employs TRBV20-1 and TRBJ1-1; 10 nucleotides align to TRBD1. V dropped 6 bases and J dropped 7; count of bases not matched to a gene: 2. Germline values: CDR1 DFQATT, CDR2 SNEGSKA (reference sequence). The CDR3 length is 11 residues. The CDR3: CSAWTGGEAFF. CDR3 sequence (DNA): TGCAGTGCATGGACAGGGGGTGAAGCTTTCTTT.

This clone was picked up a small number of times. The rearrangement joins TRBV25-1 to TRBJ2-7; D perhaps matches TRBD1 (6 bases). V was clipped by 3 bases and J by 2 bases, with 8 bases between them. The CDR3 has 13 residues. The germline V gene encodes CDR1 MGHDK and CDR2 SYGVNS. CDR3 in amino acids: CASSEGATYEQYF. As DNA, the CDR3 is TGTGCCAGCAGTGAGGGGGCGACCTACGAGCAGTACTTC.

The chain links TRBV2 to TRBJ2-7, with 7 positions matching TRBD1. V shed 7 bases, J shed 2 bases, and the junction held 2 bases outside the gene matches. Germline values: CDR1 SNHLY, CDR2 FYNNEI. The CDR3 covers 12 residues. The CDR3 bases are TGTGCCAGCAAGGGACAGACCTACGAGCAGTACTTC. Protein product: CASKGQTYEQYF.

The chain uses TRBV7-2 and TRBJ1-1; a weak D match, TRBD1 (6 bases). The length of the CDR3 is 14 residues. Germline-derived CDR1 and CDR2 are SGHTA and FQGNSA. The ends were cut back, 4 bases at V and 0 bases at J, with 9 bases in the middle. The CDR3 protein is CASSSQGLNTEAFF. The CDR3 nucleotides are TGTGCCAGCAGCTCACAGGGTTTGAACACTGAAGCTTTCTTT.

The V call is TRBV15, the J call TRBJ2-5, with D tentatively TRBD1 (7 bases). The J call may be faulty, since TRBJ2-7 better matches the DNA end. The V gene's germline CDR1 is LNHNV and CDR2 YYDKDF (reference sequence). This CDR3 contains 15 residues. The CDR3 here is CATRSPGDRTYEQYF. In DNA form, the CDR3 reads TGTGCCACCAGGTCTCCGGGGGACAGAACCTACGAGCAGTACTTC.

The rearrangement uses TRBV27 and TRBJ1-2; 8 bases align to TRBD1. V dropped 9 bases and J dropped 4; count of bases not matched to a gene: 10. In germline, CDR1 is MNHEY, CDR2 SMNVEV (reference sequence). The CDR3 loop spans 14 amino acids. The DNA for the CDR3 is TGTGCCAGTCGGAGGACAGGGACTAGCTATGGCTACACCTTC. Translated, it gives CASRRTGTSYGYTF.

J is TRBJ2-3 and V is TRBV7-8; TRBD2 agrees at 12 bases. The CDR3 has 21 amino acids. Trimming cost V 7 bases and J 0 bases; bases outside gene matches: 20. Germline values: CDR1 SGHVS, CDR2 FQNEAQ. CDR3 protein: CASNTRWGLAGGPSSTDTQYF. CDR3 bases: TGTGCCAGCAACACCCGCTGGGGGCTAGCGGGAGGGCCATCTAGCACAGATACGCAGTATTTT.

The genes are TRBV6-1 and TRBJ2-3, with 9 bases lining up with TRBD1. V lost 7 bases and J lost 3; bases outside the gene matches: 5. This CDR3 is 14 amino acids long. CDR1 and CDR2 (germline): MNHNS, SASEGT. In DNA form, the CDR3 reads TGTGCCAGCAATCTACAGGGGGCGACAGATACGCAGTATTTT. Residues: CASNLQGATDTQYF.

This chain uses TRBV11-2 with TRBJ2-7; 7 positions match TRBD1. Unmatched junction bases numbered 2, after V lost 0 bases and J lost 0 bases. CDR3 length: 15 residues. Germline V gene sequence: CDR1 SGHAT, CDR2 FQNNGV. The CDR3 reads CASSLETGSSYEQYF. In DNA, the CDR3 is TGTGCCAGCAGCTTAGAGACAGGGAGCTCCTACGAGCAGTACTTC.

The rearrangement joins TRBV5-4 to TRBJ2-7; a possible D gene is TRBD2 (5 bases). Trimming cost V 2 bases and J 3 bases, with 15 bases left between them. The length of the CDR3 is 15 residues. CDR1 and CDR2 from the germline V gene are SGHNT and YYREEE (reference sequence). For the CDR3, the DNA is TGTGCCAGCAGCTTTGGGCGGGCCGCCGGCTACGAGCAGTACTTC. Translated, it gives CASSFGRAAGYEQYF.

In its sample, this clone was seen many times. The chain uses TRBV2 and TRBJ1-5; 9 bases line up with TRBD1. Germline assignment: CDR1 SNHLY and CDR2 FYNNEI. The CDR3 covers 15 residues. The V gene end was trimmed by 7 bases and the J gene end by 1 base; junction bases not matched to a gene: 5. DNA for the CDR3: TGTGCCAGCACCTTACAGGGGGCGAGCAATCAGCCCCAGCATTTT. This codes for CASTLQGASNQPQHF.

Only a few counts were recorded for this clone. The chain uses TRBV4-1 and TRBJ2-1; 13 bases align to TRBD2. The CDR3 is 17 residues long. Trimming took 6 bases from V and 1 from J; bases not matched to a gene: 6. Germline V gene sequence: CDR1 MGHRA, CDR2 YSYEKL. CDR3 nucleotides: TGCGCCAGCAGTCCGGGACTAGCGGGGCCGTCCTACAATGAGCAGTTCTTC. Protein product: CASSPGLAGPSYNEQFF.

This clone was counted between two and nine times. The chain recombines TRBV28 with TRBJ2-7, with 11 bases aligning to TRBD2. The V gene's germline CDR1 is MDHEN and CDR2 SYDVKM. V dropped 6 bases and J dropped 11; count of bases not matched to a gene: 12. The CDR3 has 14 amino acids. The CDR3 DNA reads TGTGCCAGCAGCACTACTAGCGGGAGTCCTCGGGAGTACTTC. This sequence encodes CASSTTSGSPREYF.

The chain employs TRBV28 and TRBJ1-5; D is unresolved. V dropped 6 bases and J dropped 0 bases, with 12 bases sitting between them. Germline CDR1 and CDR2: MDHEN and SYDVKM. This CDR3 is 15 amino acids long. CDR3 sequence reads: CASSPDLYSNQPQHF. The DNA for the CDR3 is TGTGCCAGCAGCCCAGATCTCTATAGCAATCAGCCCCAGCATTTT.

The rearrangement links TRBV7-8 to TRBJ1-2, with TRBD1 matching 7 bases. Germline lookup yields CDR1 SGHVS and CDR2 FQNEAQ. J gave up 7 bases and V 4 bases, and 12 bases lay outside the gene matches. CDR3 length equals 15 residues. CDR3 coding DNA: TGTGCCAGCAGCTCCGGATTCACAGGGGATCTTGGCTACACCTTC. Its translation: CASSSGFTGDLGYTF. Supplemented by reference TRBV7-8 and TRBJ1-2, the full variable domain reads GAGVSQSPRYKVAKRGQDVALRCDPISGHVSLFWYQQALGQGPEFLTYFQNEAQLDKSGLPSDRFFAERPEGSVSTLKIQRTQQEDSAVYLCASSSGFTGDLGYTFGSGTRLTVV.

The chain has TRBV18 and TRBJ2-3, with a tentative D call TRBD1 (5 bases). CDR3 length equals 16 residues. Deletions cut 2 bases from V and 3 bases from J, with 15 bases between. CDR1 and CDR2 from the germline V gene are KGHSH and LQKENI. CDR3 sequence (DNA): TGTGCCAGCTCACCATGGGGCCTTGTGGCAACAGATACGCAGTATTTT. Translated: CASSPWGLVATDTQYF.

This chain connects TRBV18 to TRBJ1-5; perhaps TRBD1 as D (6 bases). This CDR3 contains 15 residues. V was trimmed by 4 bases and J by 5 bases, leaving 15 bases between them. CDR1 is KGHSH, CDR2 LQKENI, per germline. CDR3 sequence: CASSRQGISDQPQHF. The CDR3 DNA reads TGTGCCAGCTCACGTCAGGGGATTTCGGATCAGCCCCAGCATTTT. The whole variable domain, filled in from reference TRBV18 and TRBJ1-5, reads NAGVMQNPRHLVRRRGQEARLRCSPMKGHSHVYWYRQLPEEGLKFMVYLQKENIIDESGMPKERFSAEFPKEGPSILRIQQVVRGDSAAYFCASSRQGISDQPQHFGDGTRLSIL.